A selection of T cell receptor beta chains follows, all from one sample in a study of cytomegalovirus exposure and HLA in healthy donors. The repertoire was sequenced with immunoSEQ multiplex PCR; TCRdb's copy has only in-frame clones and lacks some. This sample's clone table lists around 130,000 clones. The sample was PBMCs. These TCRs come from a woman aged 40 to 55 in good health and CMV-seronegative. Both conserved end residues are part of each CDR3. Each record gives: J gene, D gene, V gene, CDR3 DNA, CDR3 protein. The D gene is left open where the match is weak.

>TRBJ2-6|TRBD1|TRBV19
TGTGCCAGTAGTAGGGACAGACGCTCTGGGGCCAACGTCCTGACTTTC
CASSRDRRSGANVLTF
>TRBJ1-3|NA|TRBV5-1
TGCGCCAGCAGCTTGGAGTCCCCTGGGCCTGGAAACACCATATATTTT
CASSLESPGPGNTIYF
>TRBJ1-3|NA|TRBV5-5
TGTGCCAGCAGCTTGGGGCGGGGGCCAAACACCATATATTTT
CASSLGRGPNTIYF
>TRBJ2-2|TRBD2|TRBV6-4
TGTGCCAGCAGTGAACTAGCGGGGGGCGACACCGGGGAGCTGTTTTTT
CASSELAGGDTGELFF
>TRBJ2-5|TRBD1|TRBV4-3
TGCGCCAGCAGCCAAGGGTCCGGACAGGAAGAGACCCAGTACTTC
CASSQGSGQEETQYF
>TRBJ2-7|NA|TRBV5-4
TGTGCCAGCAGCCCCCGGCCTCTACGGGGTCCCTACGAGCAGTACTTC
CASSPRPLRGPYEQYF
>TRBJ2-3|NA|TRBV25-1
TGTGCCAGCAGCGGGACTTTTATTTCAGATACGCAGTATTTT
CASSGTFISDTQYF
>TRBJ1-5|TRBD1|TRBV5-5
TGTGCCAGCAGCGTCCAACCCGGGACAGAGAATCAGCCCCAGCATTTT
CASSVQPGTENQPQHF
>TRBJ2-7|NA|TRBV20-1
TGCAGTGCTACCGAGTTCGACGAGCAGTACTTC
CSATEFDEQYF
>TRBJ2-7|NA|TRBV29-1
TGCAGCGTTGAACTATCAAGAACAGGGCCAACCTACGAGCAGTACTTC
CSVELSRTGPTYEQYF
>TRBJ1-2|TRBD1|TRBV6-5
TGTGCCAGCAGTTACCAGGGGGGTCCCTATGGCTACACCTTC
CASSYQGGPYGYTF
>TRBJ2-3|TRBD1|TRBV5-1
TGCGCCAGCAGCTCGGCAGGGACAGGCACAGATACGCAGTATTTT
CASSSAGTGTDTQYF
>TRBJ1-6|NA|TRBV11-2
TGTGCCAGCAGCTTGGTGGGCTGGGATTCACCCCTCCACTTT
CASSLVGWDSPLHF
>TRBJ1-2|NA|TRBV7-2
TGTGCCAGCAGCTTAGGCCGGGACACTGGCTATGGCTACACCTTC
CASSLGRDTGYGYTF
>TRBJ2-2|NA|TRBV10-3
TGTGCCATCAGGGAGGCTGGAGGGGGGGTCGCCGGGGAGCTGTTTTTT
CAIREAGGGVAGELFF
>TRBJ2-5|TRBD1|TRBV7-2
TGTGCCAGCAGCTTCGGGACAGCCGAGCAAGAGACCCAGTACTTC
CASSFGTAEQETQYF
>TRBJ1-2|NA|TRBV14
TGTGCCAGCAGCCAAATAAGGGGGTATGATGGCTACACCTTC
CASSQIRGYDGYTF
>TRBJ1-4|NA|TRBV6-5
TGTGCCAGCAGCTCACATGCAACTAATGAAAAACTGTTTTTT
CASSSHATNEKLFF
>TRBJ1-6|NA|TRBV27
TGTGCCAGCAGTCCCCGAGCCCCGAGCTCCTATAATTCACCCCTCCACTTT
CASSPRAPSSYNSPLHF
>TRBJ2-6|NA|TRBV4-3
TGCGCCAGCAGCCAAGTTGCAGGGACTGGGGCCAACGTCCTGACTTTC
CASSQVAGTGANVLTF
>TRBJ2-3|NA|TRBV6-5
TGTGCCAGCAGTTACTCCCCCACTAGTGGAGATACGCAGTATTTT
CASSYSPTSGDTQYF
>TRBJ1-1|NA|TRBV7-9
TGTGCCAGCAGCCGGGCGGGAAACACTGAAGCTTTCTTT
CASSRAGNTEAFF
>TRBJ2-3|TRBD2|TRBV5-6
TGTGCCAGCAGTTACACTAGCGGGGGTTCAGATGCGCAGTATTTT
CASSYTSGGSDAQYF
>TRBJ1-1|NA|TRBV29-1
TGCAGCGTTGGATCGGGCAGGGCCAACACTGAAGCTTTCTTT
CSVGSGRANTEAFF
>TRBJ2-5|NA|TRBV7-7
TGTGCTAGCAGCTTAGTACTAGTCGAGACCCAGTACTTC
CASSLVLVETQYF
>TRBJ2-5|TRBD2|TRBV2
TGTGCCAGCAGGACGACTAGCGGGGAGACCCAGTACTTC
CASRTTSGETQYF
>TRBJ2-5|TRBD2|TRBV7-9
TGTGCCAGCAGCTCTATAGCGGGGGGGCACGAGACCCAGTACTTC
CASSSIAGGHETQYF
>TRBJ2-3|NA|TRBV9
TGTGCCAGCAGCGTAGGATCCCAGGGCACAGATACGCAGTATTTT
CASSVGSQGTDTQYF
>TRBJ2-5|TRBD1|TRBV7-2
TGTGCCAGCAGCTTCGGACAGGGTGAGAGAACCCAGTACTTC
CASSFGQGERTQYF
>TRBJ2-7|NA|TRBV6-1
TGTGCCAGCAGTTATTCAGGGGCACCCTACGAGCAGTACTTC
CASSYSGAPYEQYF
>TRBJ1-3|NA|TRBV5-1
TGCGCCAGCAGCTTGGCTAACTCTGGAAACACCATATATTTT
CASSLANSGNTIYF
>TRBJ1-6|NA|TRBV7-9
TGTGCCAGCAGCAGGGGGTCACCCCTCCACTTT
CASSRGSPLHF
>TRBJ2-2|TRBD2|TRBV4-3
TGCGCCAGCAGCCAAGACAGGGGACTAGCGGGGGTCGGTACCGGGGAGCTGTTTTTT
CASSQDRGLAGVGTGELFF
>TRBJ2-2|NA|TRBV5-1
TGCGCCAGCAGCTTGGCCTCAGGGGACACCGGGGAGCTGTTTTTT
CASSLASGDTGELFF
>TRBJ1-2|NA|TRBV19
TGTGCCAGTAGAGAAGGGGATGGCTACACCTTC
CASREGDGYTF
>TRBJ2-7|TRBD1|TRBV18
TGTGCCAGCTCACCACCGGGACAGGCGTCCTACGAGCAGTACTTC
CASSPPGQASYEQYF
>TRBJ2-2|NA|TRBV6-5
TGTGCCAGCAGTTACTCTTACAAGAACACCGGGGAGCTGTTTTTT
CASSYSYKNTGELFF
>TRBJ1-2|NA|TRBV4-3
TGCGCCAGCAGCCAAGAACTGGGGCGGACGAACTATGGCTACACCTTC
CASSQELGRTNYGYTF
>TRBJ1-6|TRBD1|TRBV6-6
TGTGCCAGCAGTTACAACCCAGGGGGCTATTCACCCCTCCACTTT
CASSYNPGGYSPLHF
>TRBJ2-3|NA|TRBV9
TGCGCCAGCAGCGCGTTGGGCACGGATACGCAGTATTTT
CASSALGTDTQYF
>TRBJ2-5|NA|TRBV7-6
TGTGCCAGCAGCCCATCGCGGCAACTCCAAGAGACCCAGTACTTC
CASSPSRQLQETQYF
>TRBJ1-1|NA|TRBV4-2
TGTGCCAGCAGCCGTTCACAGGGTTTTAATGAAGCTTTCTTT
CASSRSQGFNEAFF
>TRBJ1-6|NA|TRBV5-1
TGCGCCAGCAGCTTGTACAGGTATAATTCACCCCTCCACTTT
CASSLYRYNSPLHF